A single sample gave rise to the 22 T cell receptor beta chains below, sequenced in a study of blood T cell repertoires in COVID-19. The data were produced by immunoSEQ multiplex PCR, yet TCRdb's version contains in-frame clones alone and is incomplete. The sample gives fewer than 150,000 clones, around 79% of which show up once; 20% is in the top ten. Sequencing was performed on peripheral blood. Receptor source: an older man with acute or convalescent COVID-19.

The chain carries TRBV15 and TRBJ2-2; possibly TRBD1 for D (6 bases). With 0 bases removed from V and 4 bases from J, the gap between germline ends came to 12 bases. The CDR3 is 16 amino acids. Looked up from germline, CDR1 is LNHNV and CDR2 is YYDKDF (reference sequence). Here the CDR3 DNA reads TGTGCCACCAGCAGAGATAGACAGGACCTCACCGGGGAGCTGTTTTTT. Its protein product is CATSRDRQDLTGELFF.

J is TRBJ1-2 and V is TRBV19; 9 positions agree with TRBD1. Unmatched junction bases numbered 16, after V lost 11 bases and J lost 0 bases. Germline V CDR1 and CDR2: LNHDA, SQIVND (reference sequence). This CDR3 spans 17 amino acids. The CDR3 DNA reads as TGTGCCCTCACCAGAGACCGGGACAGGGTAGCTAACTATGGCTACACCTTC. It is translated as CALTRDRDRVANYGYTF. Drawing the rest from reference TRBV19 and TRBJ1-2, the complete variable domain is DGGITQSPKYLFRKEGQNVTLSCEQNLNHDAMYWYRQDPGQGLRLIYYSQIVNDFQKGDIAEGYSVSREKKESFPLTVTSAQKNPTAFYLCALTRDRDRVANYGYTFGSGTRLTVV.

The chain joins TRBV7-2 to TRBJ2-2, with a weak D call TRBD1 (5 bases). Germline CDR1 SGHTA, CDR2 FQGNSA. The CDR3 sequence is 14 residues long. V lost 4 bases, J lost 4 bases, and 10 bases lay in between. The CDR3: CASSYQGSTGELFF. The DNA for the CDR3 is TGTGCCAGCAGCTATCAGGGTTCCACCGGGGAGCTGTTTTTT.

This chain joins TRBV4-3 and TRBJ2-3; D may be TRBD2 (6 bases). This CDR3 is built from 15 residues. The V gene lost 1 base and the J gene lost 4 bases, with 12 bases spanning the gap. Germline assignment: CDR1 LGHNA and CDR2 YSLEER. The CDR3 DNA reads as TGCGCCAGCAGCCAAGTTAGGGGCGGGGCAGATACGCAGTATTTT. Its protein product is CASSQVRGGADTQYF.

The chain couples TRBV7-2 to TRBJ1-4; D possibly corresponds to TRBD1 (6 bases). Trimming took 5 bases from V and 7 from J, leaving 17 bases between them. The CDR3 contains 15 residues. Per germline, CDR1 SGHTA and CDR2 FQGNSA. The CDR3 sequence: CASSLSGGGGEKLFF. The CDR3, as DNA: TGTGCCAGCAGCCTCAGCGGGGGGGGCGGTGAAAAACTGTTTTTT.

The genes are TRBV27 and TRBJ2-2; TRBD1 matches 7 bases. Trimming took 3 bases from V and 7 from J; bases not matched to a gene: 11. Germline V gives CDR1 MNHEY, CDR2 SMNVEV (reference sequence). This CDR3 spans 16 amino acids. CDR3: CASSLGEDRAIGELFF. CDR3 sequence (DNA): TGTGCCAGCAGTTTGGGGGAAGACAGGGCAATCGGGGAGCTGTTTTTT.

This clone was seen a few times. The chain employs TRBV2 and TRBJ1-3, with D uncertain. The V and J ends lost 6 bases and 1 base respectively, with 10 bases between them. The CDR3 covers 14 residues. Germline V gives CDR1 SNHLY, CDR2 FYNNEI. CDR3 in DNA: TGTGCCAGCAGACCCACAGAGTCTGGAAACACCATATATTTT. Amino acid sequence: CASRPTESGNTIYF.

The chain couples TRBV27 to TRBJ1-1; the D gene is possibly TRBD1 (6 bases). CDR3 length: 15 amino acids. V was shortened by 6 bases and J by 0 bases, with 14 bases between the two germline ends. CDR1 is MNHEY and CDR2 is SMNVEV in the germline V gene (reference sequence). The CDR3 reads CASSNGQIMNTEAFF. CDR3 bases: TGTGCCAGCAGCAACGGACAGATCATGAACACTGAAGCTTTCTTT.

This rearrangement joins TRBV7-6 to TRBJ2-5, with D possibly matching TRBD1 (7 bases). The CDR3 is made up of 17 amino acids. V dropped 1 base and J dropped 5 bases, with 20 bases sitting between them. The germline gives CDR1 SGHVS, CDR2 FNYEAQ. For the CDR3, the DNA is TGTGCCAGCAGCTTAGGGACTATTACAGGGGTTTGGGAGACCCAGTACTTC. Its translation is CASSLGTITGVWETQYF.

The chain joins TRBV6-2 or TRBV6-3 to TRBJ1-5; 7 bases fit TRBD1. Germline trimming cut 4 bases from V and 2 bases from J; bases unmatched to any gene: 5. The CDR3 runs to 15 residues. From germline, CDR1 is MNHEY and CDR2 SVGEGT. For the CDR3, the DNA is TGTGCCAGCAGTTCACAGGGGTCGGGCAATCAGCCCCAGCATTTT. Its protein product is CASSSQGSGNQPQHF.

This chain uses TRBV10-3 with TRBJ2-3; D possibly corresponds to TRBD2 (5 bases). The germline V gene encodes CDR1 ENHRY and CDR2 SYGVKD. V lost 0 bases and J 4 bases, leaving 11 bases between the germline ends. The CDR3 is made up of 15 amino acids. CDR3 residues: CAISESRTRADTQYF. CDR3 coding DNA: TGTGCCATCAGTGAGTCCAGGACGCGGGCAGATACGCAGTATTTT.

This clone has a single count. The chain joins TRBV7-6 to TRBJ2-2; the D is unclear. CDR3 size: 14 residues. The V end was cut by 5 bases, the J end by 6 bases, with 13 bases between. In germline, CDR1 is SGHVS, CDR2 FNYEAQ. The chain's CDR3 is CASSVPRVSGELFF. In DNA form, the CDR3 reads TGTGCCAGCAGCGTTCCCCGGGTCTCCGGGGAGCTGTTTTTT.

The chain joins TRBV5-1 to TRBJ2-7; 11 nucleotides align to TRBD1. The trim removed 2 bases at V and 3 bases at J, leaving 4 bases unmatched. CDR3 size: 15 residues. In germline, CDR1 is SGHRS, CDR2 YFSETQ. Here the CDR3 DNA reads TGCGCCAGCAGCTTCTCCGGGACAGGGGGCTACGAGCAGTACTTC. Protein product: CASSFSGTGGYEQYF.

There are a few counts of this clone. The V gene is TRBV7-9, the J gene TRBJ1-1; TRBD1 matches 8 bases. The CDR3 has 15 residues. Germline lookup yields CDR1 SEHNR and CDR2 FQNEAQ (reference sequence). Trimming removed 6 bases from V and 0 bases from J; junction bases left unmatched: 6. CDR3 sequence: CASRRGDRMNTEAFF. CDR3 nucleotides: TGTGCCAGCAGAAGAGGGGACAGGATGAACACTGAAGCTTTCTTT.

This clone appeared once. The chain joins TRBV7-2 to TRBJ1-1; 8 bases map to TRBD1. This CDR3 has 13 amino acids. Germline lookup yields CDR1 SGHTA and CDR2 FQGNSA. Trimming at V came to 5 bases and at J to 5 bases, leaving 4 bases not matched to a gene. The CDR3 bases are TGTGCCAGCAGCACTCGGACAGGGACTGAAGCTTTCTTT. It translates to CASSTRTGTEAFF.

The chain recombines TRBV10-2 with TRBJ1-2; TRBD1 matches 8 bases. Germline lookup yields CDR1 WSHSY and CDR2 SAAADI. V shed 4 bases and J 3 bases; nucleotides not matched to a gene: 4. The CDR3 is made up of 14 amino acids. The CDR3 DNA follows: TGCGCCAGCAGTGTACAGGGGGGCCACTATGGCTACACCTTC. Protein sequence: CASSVQGGHYGYTF.

The rearrangement links TRBV10-3 to TRBJ2-7, with a tentative D call TRBD2 (5 bases). This CDR3 comprises 16 residues. The germline gives CDR1 ENHRY, CDR2 SYGVKD. V dropped 2 bases and J dropped 2 bases, with 16 bases sitting between them. CDR3 sequence reads: CAISEDAGILTYEQYF. For the CDR3, the DNA is TGTGCCATCAGTGAGGATGCCGGGATCCTAACCTACGAGCAGTACTTC.

In DNA, the CDR3 is TGTGCCAGCAGTTCCTCGGCAGGGGATAGGCGTGAGCAGTTCTTC. Residues: CASSSSAGDRREQFF. This chain connects TRBV28 to TRBJ2-1; D perhaps matches TRBD1 (6 bases). V was pared by 4 bases and J by 9 bases, with 19 bases between. This CDR3 contains 15 residues. The V gene's germline CDR1 is MDHEN and CDR2 SYDVKM. The full variable domain, rest sourced from reference TRBV28 and TRBJ2-1, is DVKVTQSSRYLVKRTGEKVFLECVQDMDHENMFWYRQDPGLGLRLIYFSYDVKMKEKGDIPEGYSVSREKKERFSLILESASTNQTSMYLCASSSSAGDRREQFFGPGTRLTVL.

This clone was counted between two and nine times. This chain joins TRBV2 and TRBJ2-7; TRBD1 is a possible D gene (5 bases). Trimming took off 2 bases at V and 7 bases at J, with 18 bases between the two ends. The germline CDR1 and CDR2 sequences are SNHLY and FYNNEI. The CDR3 is made up of 15 amino acids. CDR3 sequence: CASSEWGSLVGEQYF. The CDR3 nucleotides read TGTGCCAGCAGTGAATGGGGCAGCTTGGTCGGGGAGCAGTACTTC.

The rearrangement joins TRBV5-4 to TRBJ2-7, with D possibly matching TRBD2 (6 bases). Trimming cost V 3 bases and J 1 base, with 11 bases left between them. CDR1 and CDR2 from the germline V gene are SGHNT and YYREEE (reference sequence). The CDR3 runs to 14 residues. The CDR3 DNA reads TGTGCCAGCAGCTCCTCCGGGAGTTCCTACGAGCAGTACTTC. It yields the protein CASSSSGSSYEQYF. Based on the CDR3 plus reference TRBV5-4 and TRBJ2-7, the full variable domain is ETGVTQSPTHLIKTRGQQVTLRCSSQSGHNTVSWYQQALGQGPQFIFQYYREEENGRGNFPPRFSGLQFPNYSSELNVNALELDDSALYLCASSSSGSSYEQYFGPGTRLTVT.

The V gene is TRBV14, the J gene TRBJ2-7; 9 bases are shared with TRBD2. The V gene's germline CDR1 is SGHDN and CDR2 FVKESK. CDR3 length: 14 amino acids. With V trimmed by 4 bases and J by 6 bases, 7 bases remained unmatched. In nucleotides, the CDR3 is TGTGCCAGCAGCCGCGCGGGGGGGCCTTTCGAGCAGTACTTC. Translating gives CASSRAGGPFEQYF. The full variable domain, with the rest looked up from reference TRBV14 and TRBJ2-7, is EAGVTQFPSHSVIEKGQTVTLRCDPISGHDNLYWYRRVMGKEIKFLLHFVKESKQDESGMPNNRFLAERTGGTYSTLKVQPAELEDSGVYFCASSRAGGPFEQYFGPGTRLTVT.

The chain uses TRBV3-1 (or the pseudogene TRBV3-2) and TRBJ1-2, with D possibly matching TRBD1 (5 bases). CDR1 is LGHDT and CDR2 is YNNKEL in the germline V gene (reference sequence). This CDR3 has 12 amino acids. Trimming shortened V by 4 bases and J by 5 bases, and 8 bases separated the two germline ends. CDR3 DNA: TGTGCCAGCAGCCTGACAGATTATGGCTACACCTTC. Protein: CASSLTDYGYTF.